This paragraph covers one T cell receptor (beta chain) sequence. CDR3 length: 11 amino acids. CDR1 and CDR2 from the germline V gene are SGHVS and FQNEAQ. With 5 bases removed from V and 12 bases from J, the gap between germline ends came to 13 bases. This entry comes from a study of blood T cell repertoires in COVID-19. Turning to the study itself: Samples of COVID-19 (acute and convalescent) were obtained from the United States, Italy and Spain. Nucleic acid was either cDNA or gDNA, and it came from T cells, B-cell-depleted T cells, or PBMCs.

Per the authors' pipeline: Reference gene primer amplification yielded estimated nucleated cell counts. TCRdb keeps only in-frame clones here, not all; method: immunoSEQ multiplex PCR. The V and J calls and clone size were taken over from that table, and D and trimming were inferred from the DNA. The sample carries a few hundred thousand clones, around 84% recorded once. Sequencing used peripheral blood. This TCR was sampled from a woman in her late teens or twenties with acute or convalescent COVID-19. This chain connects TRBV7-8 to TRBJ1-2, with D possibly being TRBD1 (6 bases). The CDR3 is CASSPGAADTF. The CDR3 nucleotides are TGTGCCAGCAGCCCAGGGGCCGCTGACACCTTC. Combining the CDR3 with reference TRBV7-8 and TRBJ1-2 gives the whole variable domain GAGVSQSPRYKVAKRGQDVALRCDPISGHVSLFWYQQALGQGPEFLTYFQNEAQLDKSGLPSDRFFAERPEGSVSTLKIQRTQQEDSAVYLCASSPGAADTFGSGTRLTVV.